What follows are 10 T cell receptor beta chains derived from one specimen sequenced in a study of T cells in tuberculosis (dated by TCRdb to between 2018 and 2020). Receptors were amplified or captured by the immunoSEQ multiplex PCR assay. The table was pulled from immuneACCESS by TCRdb, which kept in-frame rearrangements only. Such tables lose some clones; where checked, under half of the loss comes from unresolved V genes, and the rest has no known cause. Present in this sample are approximately 46,000 clones, 90% to 95% of which were seen just once. Jointly, the top ten make up over 1.1% of the sample. The time point label, as the study defines it: new active TB diagnosis, blood taken before or within 7 days of starting treatment. The sample in question was PBMCs, obtained at tuberculosis diagnosis. These receptor sequences come from an adult with tuberculosis.

The chain recombines TRBV27 with TRBJ2-5; 13 nucleotides line up with TRBD2. The V and J ends lost 8 bases and 4 bases, in that order; junction bases with no gene match: 7. This CDR3 has 15 amino acids. CDR1 MNHEY and CDR2 SMNVEV come from the germline V gene (reference sequence). This chain's CDR3 is CASRLGLAGVETQYF. CDR3 bases: TGTGCCAGCCGCCTCGGACTAGCGGGAGTAGAGACCCAGTACTTC.

The chain carries TRBV28 and TRBJ2-6; D uncertain. V shed 4 bases and J shed 0 bases, with 7 bases lying between them. The CDR3 is 15 residues long. CDR1 MDHEN and CDR2 SYDVKM come from the germline V gene. The CDR3 bases are TGTGCCAGCAGTTCTACGATCTCTGGGGCCAACGTCCTGACTTTC. It codes for CASSSTISGANVLTF.

The table lists this clone with a count of one. The chain carries TRBV4-3 and TRBJ2-5; 11 bases align to TRBD2. The trim removed 1 base at V and 3 bases at J, leaving 4 bases unmatched. Germline assignment: CDR1 LGHNA and CDR2 YSLEER. This CDR3 is 16 amino acids long. The chain's CDR3 is CASSQVLAGGEETQYF. Here the CDR3 DNA reads TGCGCCAGCAGCCAAGTCCTAGCGGGAGGTGAAGAGACCCAGTACTTC.

V is TRBV9 and J is TRBJ1-2; 7 bases are a match to TRBD1. V shed 3 bases, J shed 7 bases, and the junction held 9 bases outside the gene matches. From germline, CDR1 is SGDLS and CDR2 YYNGEE. CDR3 size: 14 residues. The CDR3 DNA sequence: TGTGCCAGCAGCGCCGGGACAGATCTAGCTGGCTACACCTTC. Amino acids: CASSAGTDLAGYTF.

J is TRBJ2-7 and V is TRBV11-2, with D tentatively TRBD2 (6 bases). V dropped 2 bases and J dropped 4 bases, with 15 bases sitting between them. This CDR3 comprises 15 residues. Germline CDR1 is SGHAT and CDR2 is FQNNGV. CDR3 in amino acids: CASSLSRGGPYEQYF. The CDR3, as DNA: TGTGCCAGCAGCTTAAGTAGAGGAGGGCCTTACGAGCAGTACTTC.

This clone was observed a single time. The genes are TRBV15 and TRBJ2-1; D is possibly TRBD2 (6 bases). The CDR3 covers 17 residues. Trimming removed 7 bases at V and 0 bases at J, with 19 bases between. Germline CDR1 LNHNV, CDR2 YYDKDF (reference sequence). The CDR3 loop reads CATKGILGSGSYNEQFF. CDR3 bases: TGTGCCACCAAGGGGATACTCGGGAGTGGCTCCTACAATGAGCAGTTCTTC.

V and J are TRBV4-3 and TRBJ2-3; D is possibly TRBD2 (6 bases). CDR3 length equals 17 residues. The V end lost 1 base, the J end lost 7 bases, and 21 bases lay between the germline ends. The germline CDR1 and CDR2 sequences are LGHNA and YSLEER. CDR3: CASSQATPTSLVNTQYF. As DNA, the CDR3 is TGCGCCAGCAGCCAAGCAACCCCGACTAGTCTTGTAAATACGCAGTATTTT.

The table lists this clone with a count of one. This rearrangement joins TRBV30 to TRBJ1-1; possible D gene TRBD1, 5 bases. CDR1 and CDR2 from the germline V gene are GTSNPN and SVGIG (reference sequence). This CDR3 has 12 residues. Trimming removed 3 bases at V and 5 bases at J, with 10 bases between. CDR3 DNA: TGTGCCTGGAGCCAGGGCCAAACTGAAGCTTTCTTT. Its translation: CAWSQGQTEAFF.

The V call is TRBV27, the J call TRBJ1-1; tentative D call: TRBD1 (5 bases). Germline assignment: CDR1 MNHEY and CDR2 SMNVEV (reference sequence). V was trimmed by 2 bases and J by 4 bases, leaving 14 bases between them. CDR3 length equals 15 residues. CDR3 nucleotide sequence: TGTGCCAGCAGTTTAAAAGGAATGGGGGGCACTGAAGCTTTCTTT. Its protein product is CASSLKGMGGTEAFF.

This sequence joins TRBV5-4 and TRBJ1-2; 8 nucleotides agree with TRBD1. The V segment lost 3 bases and the J segment 3 bases; nucleotides outside the gene matches: 1. Germline values: CDR1 SGHNT, CDR2 YYREEE (reference sequence). The CDR3 loop spans 13 amino acids. The CDR3 sequence: CASSSGQDYGYTF. CDR3 sequence (DNA): TGTGCCAGCAGCTCGGGACAGGACTATGGCTACACCTTC.